This T cell receptor beta chain was retrieved from a study of shared clonotypes between healthy human individuals. At the level of the study: Three plates were used per donor for CD4 naive, three for CD4 memory, two for CD8 naive and one for CD8 memory.

CDR3 length: 13 amino acids. Trimming shortened V by 7 bases and J by 2 bases, and 11 bases separated the two germline ends. Looked up from germline, CDR1 is MGHDK and CDR2 is SYGVNS. A deep-level run was used for the assay. Measured with immunoSEQ multiplex PCR; TCRdb has only the in-frame clones, and not every one. The sample lists millions of clones, approximately 94% occurring once. Turning to this clone: Its antigen is undetermined.

Findings and limits, study-wide: Generation probability values for non-shared clonotypes were lower than those for clonotypes shared by all four donors.

This clonotype was obtained from a man aged 18-30 years in good health. The V gene is TRBV25-1, the J gene TRBJ2-5; D is ambiguous. Sequencing was carried out using naive CD4+ T cells sorted from blood. The subset denotes: CD45RA+ positively selected. The CDR3 region is CASILSGQETQYF. CDR3 nucleotide sequence: TGTGCCAGCATCCTCTCCGGGCAAGAGACCCAGTACTTC.